The clone carrying this T cell receptor (beta chain) was seen many times. The CDR3 is made up of 14 amino acids. The germline gives CDR1 MDHEN, CDR2 SYDVKM. V gave up 3 bases and J gave up 2 bases, with 11 bases separating them. The data are from a study of Graves' ophthalmopathy and Graves' hyperthyroidism. For repertoire sequencing, the TCR beta CDR3 regions were amplified from RNA transcripts. The first round was an RT-PCR with HTBI primers, and the second round was a multiplex PCR. TCRdb ran MiXCR on the multiplex PCR reads and lists one entry per CDR3 protein. The sample has some 390,000 distinct CDR3 sequences, 15% to 20% seen once.

The chain joins TRBV28 to TRBJ2-7; weak D call: TRBD1 (5 bases). This TCR was sampled from a woman under 30 with Graves' ophthalmopathy. Sample: peripheral blood. In DNA, the CDR3 is TGTGCCAGCAGTTTTGGGGCAGGGACCTACGAGCAGTACTTC. It yields the protein CASSFGAGTYEQYF.